This record concerns one T cell receptor beta chain sequence. No antigen is known for it. The data derive from a study of human T cells and chemical hapten exposure. Background on the study: Patients got weekly scalp diphenylcyclopropenone doses over the approximately 25-week study.

TCRdb reprocessed the RACE reads with MiXCR, giving one entry per CDR3 protein. The sample has 150,000 to 200,000 distinct CDR3 sequences, approximately 31% seen once. The CDR3 is made up of 14 amino acids. Trimming removed 5 bases from V and 6 bases from J; junction bases left unmatched: 7. Germline V gene lookup returns CDR1 SGHTA and CDR2 FQGNSA. Study-level results: Patch test score tracked positively with PT1 expanded TCR counts. DPC sensitization did not alter TCRs above 1 in 1000 frequency.

Noted time point: pre-sensitization, week 0. As for treatment: therapeutic diphenylcyclopropenone sensitization with weekly scalp DPC. The sequence came from a woman aged 25 to 39 with alopecia areata. Some clones in this sample may be carry-over from other donors' samples. This material consisted of whole blood, taken in connection with sensitization to the hapten diphenylcyclopropenone (DPC). This chain links TRBV7-2 with TRBJ2-1, with 7 positions matching TRBD1. Here the CDR3 DNA reads TGTGCCAGCAGCCTCGACAGGGTGAGCAATGAGCAGTTCTTC. Protein sequence: CASSLDRVSNEQFF.